This TCR beta chain was identified during a study of blood T cell repertoires in COVID-19. About the research overall: There were acute and convalescent COVID-19 samples, and they came from the United States, Italy and Spain.

This table comes from immunoSEQ multiplex PCR, and its TCRdb copy is limited to in-frame clones, with some not included. The repertoire holds 150,000 to 200,000 clones, with 80% to 90% as singletons. This CDR3 is 16 amino acids long. Germline assignment: CDR1 SGDLS and CDR2 YYNGEE. Deletions cut 4 bases from V and 10 bases from J, with 21 bases between. The gene calls are TRBV9 and TRBJ1-6, with a weak D call TRBD1 (5 bases). The clonotype originates from a man aged 60 to 69 with acute or convalescent COVID-19. Sequences were obtained from peripheral blood. The chain's CDR3 is CASSSQTSPGGSPLHF. Written as DNA, the CDR3 is TGTGCCAGCAGCTCCCAAACCTCACCGGGGGGATCACCCCTCCACTTT.